This TCR beta chain was identified in a study of blood T cell repertoires in COVID-19. Across the whole study: PBMCs, B-cell-depleted T cells, or T cells provided the cDNA or gDNA that made up the material.

Trimming at V came to 4 bases and at J to 1 base, leaving 6 bases not matched to a gene. CDR3 length equals 15 residues. Germline V gene lookup returns CDR1 SGHTA and CDR2 FQGNSA. Cohorts were determined from participant-reported clinical history. For recovered donors of Cohort 3, there were two negative PCRs, clearance, or symptom resolution. Per the original data handling: Counts of nucleated cells, estimated from reference gene primer amplification, were obtained. Method: immunoSEQ multiplex PCR; TCRdb's copy keeps in-frame clones and lacks some. The D gene and trimming were derived from the DNA, and the V and J assignments and clone size from that table. The data hold 150,000 to 200,000 clones, with 80% observed a single time.

The receptor comes from a woman aged 55-75 years who had recovered from COVID-19. The chain carries TRBV7-2 and TRBJ1-1, with TRBD1 matching over 7 bases. Sequencing used PBMCs or T cells enriched from blood (not recorded which). CDR3 protein: CASSYYRGWNTEAFF. DNA for the CDR3: TGTGCCAGCAGCTACTACAGGGGATGGAACACTGAAGCTTTCTTT.